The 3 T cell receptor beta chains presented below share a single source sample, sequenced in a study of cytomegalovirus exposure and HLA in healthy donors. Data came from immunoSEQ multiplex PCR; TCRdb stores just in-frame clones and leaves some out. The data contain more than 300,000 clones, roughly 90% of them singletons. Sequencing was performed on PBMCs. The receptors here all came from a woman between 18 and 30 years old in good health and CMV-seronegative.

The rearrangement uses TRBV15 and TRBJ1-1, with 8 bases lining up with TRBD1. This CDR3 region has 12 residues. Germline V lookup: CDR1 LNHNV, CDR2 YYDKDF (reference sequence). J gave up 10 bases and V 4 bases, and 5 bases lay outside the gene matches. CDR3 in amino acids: CATSKDREGAFF. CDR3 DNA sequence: TGTGCCACCAGCAAGGACAGGGAGGGAGCTTTCTTT.

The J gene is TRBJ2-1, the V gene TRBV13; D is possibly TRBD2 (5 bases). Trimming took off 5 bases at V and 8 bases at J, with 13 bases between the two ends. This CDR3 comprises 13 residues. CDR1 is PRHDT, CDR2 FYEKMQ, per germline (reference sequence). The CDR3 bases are TGTGCCAGCAGCCTCGAGCCGCGGGATGAGCAGTTCTTC. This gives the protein CASSLEPRDEQFF.

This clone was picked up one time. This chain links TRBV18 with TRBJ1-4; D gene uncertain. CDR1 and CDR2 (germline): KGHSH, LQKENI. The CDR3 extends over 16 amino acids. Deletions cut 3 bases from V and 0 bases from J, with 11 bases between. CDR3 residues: CASSPTDGATNEKLFF. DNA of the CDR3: TGTGCCAGCTCACCCACCGACGGAGCAACTAATGAAAAACTGTTTTTT.